This paragraph covers one TCR beta chain sequence. Profiled with immunoSEQ multiplex PCR; TCRdb holds only in-frame clones, not every one. The sample carries hundreds of thousands of clones, 87% recorded once. J gave up 8 bases and V 6 bases, and 6 bases lay outside the gene matches. The CDR3 consists of 13 residues. The V gene's germline CDR1 is ENHRY and CDR2 SYGVKD. This specimen comes from a study of shared T cell receptors in the human thymus. The data also belong to a second study, concerning human thymus T cells. That report notes: Thymic repertoires of unrelated individuals were reported in related research to overlap highly.

The sequenced sample consisted of thymocytes. The TCR originated in a boy younger than two with a congenital heart defect. The chain is built from TRBV10-3 and TRBJ2-1, with TRBD2 matching over 8 bases. Here the CDR3 reads CAIRGLSGDEQFF. In DNA, the CDR3 is TGTGCCATCAGGGGCCTTAGCGGGGATGAGCAGTTCTTC.